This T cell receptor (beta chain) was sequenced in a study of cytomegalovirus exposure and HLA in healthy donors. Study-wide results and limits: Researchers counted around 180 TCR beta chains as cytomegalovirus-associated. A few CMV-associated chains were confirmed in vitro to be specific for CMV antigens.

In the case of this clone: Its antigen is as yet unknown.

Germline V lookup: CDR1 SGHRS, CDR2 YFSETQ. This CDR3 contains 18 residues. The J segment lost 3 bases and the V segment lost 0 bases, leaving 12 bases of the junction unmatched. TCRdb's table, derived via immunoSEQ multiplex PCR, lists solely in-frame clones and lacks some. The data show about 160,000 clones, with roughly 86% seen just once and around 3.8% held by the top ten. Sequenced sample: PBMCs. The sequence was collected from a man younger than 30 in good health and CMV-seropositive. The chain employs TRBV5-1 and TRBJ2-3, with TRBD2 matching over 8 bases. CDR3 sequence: CASSLAPSSGSGTDTQYF. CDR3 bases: TGCGCCAGCAGCTTGGCGCCATCGAGCGGGAGTGGAACAGATACGCAGTATTTT.